This T cell receptor (beta chain) originates from a study of CD8+CD57+ T cells in acquired aplastic anemia. Study details: Isolated CD4+ and CD8+ cells, once sorted, yielded DNA averaging roughly 3.2 ug. Healthy donor CD4+ cell samples had a mean of around 10 million reads.

CDR3 and TCR beta VDJ profiling relied on a genomic DNA template. TCRdb re-called the reads with MiXCR, one entry per CDR3 protein. The sample lists roughly 200,000 distinct CDR3 sequences; under 65% were seen once. Study results and caveats: Overlapping CD8+ CDR3 repertoires of patients and controls contained approximately 29 shared sequences.

V dropped 4 bases and J dropped 4 bases, with 16 bases sitting between them. The CDR3 extends over 15 amino acids. Germline V lookup: CDR1 SGHVS, CDR2 FQNEAQ. The table lists this clonotype with a few counts. The antigen remains unidentified. The rearrangement uses TRBV7-8 and TRBJ2-5; no firm D call. The clonotype was recovered from a human donor in good health. Sequences were obtained from sorted CD4+, CD8+, or CD8+CD57+ T cells (not recorded which) from PBMCs. CDR3: CASSSSSHRTETQYF. CDR3 bases: TGTGCCAGCAGCTCGTCCAGCCACAGAACAGAGACCCAGTACTTC.